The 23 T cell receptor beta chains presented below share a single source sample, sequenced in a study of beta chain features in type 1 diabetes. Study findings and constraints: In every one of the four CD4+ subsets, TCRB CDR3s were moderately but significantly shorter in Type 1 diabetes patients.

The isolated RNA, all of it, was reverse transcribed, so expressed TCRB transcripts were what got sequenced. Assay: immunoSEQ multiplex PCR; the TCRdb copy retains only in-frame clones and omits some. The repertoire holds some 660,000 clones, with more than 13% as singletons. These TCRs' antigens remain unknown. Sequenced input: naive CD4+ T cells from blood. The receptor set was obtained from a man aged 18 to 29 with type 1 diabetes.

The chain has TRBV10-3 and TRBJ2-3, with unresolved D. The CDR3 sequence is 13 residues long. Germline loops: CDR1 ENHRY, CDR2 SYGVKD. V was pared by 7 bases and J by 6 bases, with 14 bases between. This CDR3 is CAIKGSEADTQYF. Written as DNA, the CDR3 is TGTGCCATCAAGGGCTCAGAAGCCGATACGCAGTATTTT.

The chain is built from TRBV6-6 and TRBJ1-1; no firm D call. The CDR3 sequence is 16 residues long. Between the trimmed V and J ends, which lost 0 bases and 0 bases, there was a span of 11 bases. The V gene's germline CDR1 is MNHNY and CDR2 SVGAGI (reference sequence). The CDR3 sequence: CASSYSNQKMNTEAFF. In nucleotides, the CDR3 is TGTGCCAGCAGTTACTCGAATCAGAAGATGAACACTGAAGCTTTCTTT.

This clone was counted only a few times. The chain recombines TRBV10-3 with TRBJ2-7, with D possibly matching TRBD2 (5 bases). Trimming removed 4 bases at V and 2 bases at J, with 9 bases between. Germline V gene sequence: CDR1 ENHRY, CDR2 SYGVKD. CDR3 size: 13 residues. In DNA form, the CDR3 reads TGTGCCATCAGTGGAGGGTTTCCCTACGAGCAGTACTTC. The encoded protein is CAISGGFPYEQYF.

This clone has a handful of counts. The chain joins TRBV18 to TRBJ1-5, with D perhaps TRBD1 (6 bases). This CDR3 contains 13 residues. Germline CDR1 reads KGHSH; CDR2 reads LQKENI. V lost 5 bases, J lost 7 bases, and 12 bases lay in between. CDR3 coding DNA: TGTGCCAGCTCATCGGACCAGGGGCAGCCCCAGCATTTT. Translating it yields CASSSDQGQPQHF.

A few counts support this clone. Here the CDR3 reads CASSLDPFGETFF. The CDR3 DNA is TGTGCCAGCAGCTTAGATCCTTTCGGGGAAACTTTCTTT. This chain links TRBV11-2 with TRBJ1-1; D is uncertain. This CDR3 is built from 13 residues. Trimming removed 0 bases at V and 12 bases at J, with 14 bases between. Germline V lookup: CDR1 SGHAT, CDR2 FQNNGV. The full variable domain, in which reference TRBV11-2 and TRBJ1-1 provide the parts outside the CDR3, is EAGVAQSPRYKIIEKRQSVAFWCNPISGHATLYWYQQILGQGPKLLIQFQNNGVVDDSQLPKDRFSAERLKGVDSTLKIQPAKLEDSAVYLCASSLDPFGETFFGQGTRLTVV.

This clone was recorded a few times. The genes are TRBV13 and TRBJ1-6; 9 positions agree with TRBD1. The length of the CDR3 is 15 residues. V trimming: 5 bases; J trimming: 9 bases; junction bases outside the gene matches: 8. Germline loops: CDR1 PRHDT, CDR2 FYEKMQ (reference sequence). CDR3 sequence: CASSTKQGASSPLHF. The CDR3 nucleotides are TGTGCCAGCAGCACAAAACAGGGGGCTTCTTCACCCCTCCACTTT.

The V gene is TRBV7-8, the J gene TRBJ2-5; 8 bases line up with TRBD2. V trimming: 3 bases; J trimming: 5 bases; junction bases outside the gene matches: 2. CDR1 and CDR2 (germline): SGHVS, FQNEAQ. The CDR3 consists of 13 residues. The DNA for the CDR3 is TGTGCCAGCAGCTTCATAGCGGGGGAGACCCAGTACTTC. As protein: CASSFIAGETQYF. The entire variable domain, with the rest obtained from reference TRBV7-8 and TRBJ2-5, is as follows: GAGVSQSPRYKVAKRGQDVALRCDPISGHVSLFWYQQALGQGPEFLTYFQNEAQLDKSGLPSDRFFAERPEGSVSTLKIQRTQQEDSAVYLCASSFIAGETQYFGPGTRLLVL.

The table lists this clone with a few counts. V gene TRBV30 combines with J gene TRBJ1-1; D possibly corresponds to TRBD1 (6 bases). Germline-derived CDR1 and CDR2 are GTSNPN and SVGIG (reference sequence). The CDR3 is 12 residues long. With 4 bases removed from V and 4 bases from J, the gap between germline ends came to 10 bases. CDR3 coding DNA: TGTGCCTGGAACAGGGTTACCACTGAAGCTTTCTTT. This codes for CAWNRVTTEAFF.

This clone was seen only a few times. The CDR3 loop is CASSDYKGAGYTF. The CDR3 region has the DNA TGTGCCAGCAGTGATTATAAGGGCGCGGGCTACACCTTC. The genes are TRBV2 and TRBJ1-2; D not certain. The CDR3 loop spans 13 amino acids. The ends were cut back, 3 bases at V and 8 bases at J, with 13 bases in the middle. Germline V gives CDR1 SNHLY, CDR2 FYNNEI.

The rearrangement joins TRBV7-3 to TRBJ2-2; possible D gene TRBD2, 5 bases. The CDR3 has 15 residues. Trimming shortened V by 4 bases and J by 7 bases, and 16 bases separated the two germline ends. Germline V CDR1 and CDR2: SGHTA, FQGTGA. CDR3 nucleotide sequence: TGTGCCAGCAGCTGGGAGATAGGCTCAGGCGGGGAGCTGTTTTTT. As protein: CASSWEIGSGGELFF.

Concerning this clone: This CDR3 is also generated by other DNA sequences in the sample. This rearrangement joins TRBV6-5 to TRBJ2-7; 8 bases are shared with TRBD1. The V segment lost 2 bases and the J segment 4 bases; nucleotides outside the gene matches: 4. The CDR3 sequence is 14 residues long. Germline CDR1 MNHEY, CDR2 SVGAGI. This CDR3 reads CASSYDRGAYEQYF. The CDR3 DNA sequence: TGTGCCAGCAGTTACGACAGGGGAGCTTACGAGCAGTACTTC.

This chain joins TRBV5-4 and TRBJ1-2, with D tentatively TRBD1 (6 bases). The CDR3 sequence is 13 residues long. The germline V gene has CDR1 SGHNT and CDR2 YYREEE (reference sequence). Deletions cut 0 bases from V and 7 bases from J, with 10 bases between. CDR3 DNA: TGTGCCAGCAGCTTGGTACAGGGCGGTGGCTACACCTTC. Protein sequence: CASSLVQGGGYTF.

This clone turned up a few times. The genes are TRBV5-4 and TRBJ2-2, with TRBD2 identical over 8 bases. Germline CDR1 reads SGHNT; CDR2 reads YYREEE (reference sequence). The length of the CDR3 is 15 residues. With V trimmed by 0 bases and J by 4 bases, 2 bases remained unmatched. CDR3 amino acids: CASSLGGRITGELFF. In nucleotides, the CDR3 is TGTGCCAGCAGCTTGGGCGGGAGGATCACCGGGGAGCTGTTTTTT.

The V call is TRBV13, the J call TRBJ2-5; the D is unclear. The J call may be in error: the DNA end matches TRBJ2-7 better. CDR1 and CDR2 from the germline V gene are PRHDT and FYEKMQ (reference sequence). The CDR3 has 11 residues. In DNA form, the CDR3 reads TGTGCCAGCAGCTCATATTACGAGCAGTACTTC. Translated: CASSSYYEQYF.

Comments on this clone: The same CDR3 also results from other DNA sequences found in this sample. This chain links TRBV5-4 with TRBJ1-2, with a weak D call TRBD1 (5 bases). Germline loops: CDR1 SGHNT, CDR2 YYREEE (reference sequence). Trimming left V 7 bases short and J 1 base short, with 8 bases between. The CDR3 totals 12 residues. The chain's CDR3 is CASRQSNYGYTF. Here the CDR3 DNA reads TGTGCCAGCCGACAGAGTAACTATGGCTACACCTTC.

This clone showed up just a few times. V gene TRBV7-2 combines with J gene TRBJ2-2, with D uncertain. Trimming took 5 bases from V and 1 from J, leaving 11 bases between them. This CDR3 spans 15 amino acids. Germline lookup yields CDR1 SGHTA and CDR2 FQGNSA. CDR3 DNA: TGTGCCAGCAGCCCTAGAATTCAGAACACCGGGGAGCTGTTTTTT. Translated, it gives CASSPRIQNTGELFF. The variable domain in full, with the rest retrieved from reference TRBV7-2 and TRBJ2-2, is GAGVSQSPSNKVTEKGKDVELRCDPISGHTALYWYRQSLGQGLEFLIYFQGNSAPDKSGLPSDRFSAERTGGSVSTLTIQRTQQEDSAVYLCASSPRIQNTGELFFGEGSRLTVL.

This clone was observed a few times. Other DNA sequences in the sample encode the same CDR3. CDR3 bases: TGTGCCAGCTCACCGCCCATAGTGTACGAGCAGTACTTC. Its translation is CASSPPIVYEQYF. J is TRBJ2-7 and V is TRBV18; D is uncertain. The CDR3 consists of 13 residues. Trimming took 3 bases from V and 4 from J, leaving 10 bases between them. The germline CDR1 and CDR2 sequences are KGHSH and LQKENI.

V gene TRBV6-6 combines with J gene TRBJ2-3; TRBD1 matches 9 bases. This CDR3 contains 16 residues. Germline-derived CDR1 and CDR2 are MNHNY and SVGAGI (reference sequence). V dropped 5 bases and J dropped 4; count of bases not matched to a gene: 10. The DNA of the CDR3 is TGTGCCAGCAGTACCATACCGGGACAGGGCGCAGATACGCAGTATTTT. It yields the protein CASSTIPGQGADTQYF.

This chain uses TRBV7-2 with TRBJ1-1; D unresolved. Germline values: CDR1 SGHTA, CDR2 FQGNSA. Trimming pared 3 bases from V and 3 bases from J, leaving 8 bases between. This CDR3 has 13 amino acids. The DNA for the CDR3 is TGTGCCAGCAGCTTTGGCCAGGACACTGAAGCTTTCTTT. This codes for CASSFGQDTEAFF.

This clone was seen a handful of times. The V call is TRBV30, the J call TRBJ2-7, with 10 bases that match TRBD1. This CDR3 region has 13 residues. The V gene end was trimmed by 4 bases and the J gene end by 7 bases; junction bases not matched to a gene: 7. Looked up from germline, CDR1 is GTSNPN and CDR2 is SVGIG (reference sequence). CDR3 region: CAWNRQGAGEQYF. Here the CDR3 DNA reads TGTGCCTGGAACCGACAGGGGGCTGGTGAGCAGTACTTC.

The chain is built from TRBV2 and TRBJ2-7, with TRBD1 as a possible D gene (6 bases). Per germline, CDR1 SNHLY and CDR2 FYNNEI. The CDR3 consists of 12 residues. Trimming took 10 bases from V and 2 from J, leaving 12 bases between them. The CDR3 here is CATRGEPYEQYF. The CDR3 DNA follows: TGTGCCACCAGGGGCGAGCCCTACGAGCAGTACTTC.

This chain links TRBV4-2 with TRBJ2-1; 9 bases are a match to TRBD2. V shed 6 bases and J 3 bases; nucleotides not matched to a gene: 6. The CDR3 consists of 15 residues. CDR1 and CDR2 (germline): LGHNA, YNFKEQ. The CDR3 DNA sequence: TGTGCCAGCAGTTTACATAGCGGGAGCTACAATGAGCAGTTCTTC. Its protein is CASSLHSGSYNEQFF.

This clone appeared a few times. CDR3 sequence: CASSAQTSSANTGELFF. In nucleotides, the CDR3 is TGCGCCAGCAGCGCTCAGACTAGCAGCGCGAACACCGGGGAGCTGTTTTTT. The chain couples TRBV4-1 to TRBJ2-2; 7 bases agree with TRBD2. The CDR3 loop spans 17 amino acids. Germline lookup yields CDR1 MGHRA and CDR2 YSYEKL. V shed 5 bases, J shed 0 bases, and the junction held 9 bases outside the gene matches.